This TCR beta chain was found in a study of CD8 T cells in ankylosing spondylitis. The J segment lost 8 bases and the V segment lost 6 bases, leaving 4 bases of the junction unmatched. Germline lookup yields CDR1 MNHEY and CDR2 SVGEGT. CDR3 length: 12 amino acids. Comment on this clonotype: Its cognate antigen is unknown.

General study results and limits: Disease-associated clones were CD8+ and fairly uncommon in peripheral blood. Typical of ankylosing spondylitis blood, it appeared, was a TCR beta motif of eight highly homologous variants. Disease-linked clones were reportedly significantly enriched in matched ankylosing spondylitis synovial fluid.

TCRdb re-derived calls from the 5' RACE reads in MiXCR, one entry per CDR3 protein. The table includes around 250,000 distinct CDR3 sequences, roughly a third detected once. The TCR was taken from a male donor with ankylosing spondylitis or in good health (not recorded which). The rearrangement uses TRBV6-2 or TRBV6-3 and TRBJ2-1, with 7 bases matching TRBD2. Sample: blood, either unsorted or a sorted T cell fraction (not recorded which). CDR3 residues: CASSRTSDEQFF. In nucleotides, the CDR3 is TGTGCCAGCAGCCGAACTAGCGATGAGCAGTTCTTC.